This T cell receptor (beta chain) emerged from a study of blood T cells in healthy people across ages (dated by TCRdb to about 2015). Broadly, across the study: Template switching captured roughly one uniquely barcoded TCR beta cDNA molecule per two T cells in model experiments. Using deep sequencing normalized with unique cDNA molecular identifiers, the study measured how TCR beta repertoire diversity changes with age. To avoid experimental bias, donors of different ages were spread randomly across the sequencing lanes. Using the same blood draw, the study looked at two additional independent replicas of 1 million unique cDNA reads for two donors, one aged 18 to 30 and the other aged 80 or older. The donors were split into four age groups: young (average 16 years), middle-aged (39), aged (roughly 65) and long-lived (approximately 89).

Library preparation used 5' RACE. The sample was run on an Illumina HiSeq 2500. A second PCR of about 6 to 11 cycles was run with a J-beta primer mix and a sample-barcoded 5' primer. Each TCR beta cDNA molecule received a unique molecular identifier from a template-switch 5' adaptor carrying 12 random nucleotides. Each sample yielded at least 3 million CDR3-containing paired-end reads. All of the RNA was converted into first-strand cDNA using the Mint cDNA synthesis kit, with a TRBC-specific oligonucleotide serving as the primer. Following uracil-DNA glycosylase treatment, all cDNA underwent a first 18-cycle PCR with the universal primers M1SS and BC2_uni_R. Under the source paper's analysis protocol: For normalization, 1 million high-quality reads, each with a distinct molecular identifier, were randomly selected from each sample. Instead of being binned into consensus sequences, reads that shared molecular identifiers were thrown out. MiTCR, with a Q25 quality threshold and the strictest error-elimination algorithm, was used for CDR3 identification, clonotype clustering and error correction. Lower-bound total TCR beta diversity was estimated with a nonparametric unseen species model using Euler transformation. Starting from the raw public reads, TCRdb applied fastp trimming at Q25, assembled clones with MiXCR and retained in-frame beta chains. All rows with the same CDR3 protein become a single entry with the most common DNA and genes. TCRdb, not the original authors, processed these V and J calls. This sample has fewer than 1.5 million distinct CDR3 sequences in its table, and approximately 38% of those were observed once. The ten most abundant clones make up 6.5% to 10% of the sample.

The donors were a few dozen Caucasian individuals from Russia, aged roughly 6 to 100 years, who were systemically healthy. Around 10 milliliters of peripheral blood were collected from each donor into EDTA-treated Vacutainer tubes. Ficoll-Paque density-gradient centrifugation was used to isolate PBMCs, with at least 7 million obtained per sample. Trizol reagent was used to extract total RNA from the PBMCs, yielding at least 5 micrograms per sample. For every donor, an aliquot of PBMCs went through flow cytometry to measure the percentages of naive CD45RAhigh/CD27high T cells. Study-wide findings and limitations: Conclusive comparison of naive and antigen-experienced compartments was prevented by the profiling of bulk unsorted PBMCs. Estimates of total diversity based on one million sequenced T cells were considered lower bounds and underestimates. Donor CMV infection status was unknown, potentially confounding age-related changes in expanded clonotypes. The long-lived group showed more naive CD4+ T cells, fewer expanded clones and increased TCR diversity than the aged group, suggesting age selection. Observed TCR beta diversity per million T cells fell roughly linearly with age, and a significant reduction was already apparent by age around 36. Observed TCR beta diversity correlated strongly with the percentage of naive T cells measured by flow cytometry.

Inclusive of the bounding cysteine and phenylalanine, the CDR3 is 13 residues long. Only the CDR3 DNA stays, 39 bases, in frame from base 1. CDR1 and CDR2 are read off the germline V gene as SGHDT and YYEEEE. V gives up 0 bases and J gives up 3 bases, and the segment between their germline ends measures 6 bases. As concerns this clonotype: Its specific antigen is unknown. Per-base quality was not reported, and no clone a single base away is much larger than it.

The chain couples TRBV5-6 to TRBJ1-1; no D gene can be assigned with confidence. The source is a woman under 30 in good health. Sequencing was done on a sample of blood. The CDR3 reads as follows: CASSLVEYTEAFF. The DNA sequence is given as TGTGCCAGCAGCTTGGTAGAGTACACTGAAGCTTTCTTT.